Listed below are T cell receptor beta chains from one sample, sequenced in a study of Ad26.COV2.S vaccination and SARS-CoV-2 variants. The protocol was immunoSEQ multiplex PCR, while the TCRdb copy is restricted to in-frame clones and leaves out a portion. There are 300,000 to 450,000 clones in the sample; roughly 94% occur only once, and roughly 3.9% lies in the top ten. This specimen was peripheral blood, taken after recovery from COVID-19. The receptors stem from a human donor who had recovered from COVID-19. Both conserved end residues are part of each CDR3. A D gene is named only where the DNA matches it firmly. Not all rows give a size; the values are once, few, many and, for expanded clones, a class.

d_gene	abundance	v_gene	j_gene	CDR3nt	CDR3aa
.	.	TRBV4-1	TRBJ2-3	TGCGCCAGCAGGAGGGGGGACCCTATGAGTGATACGCAGTATTTT	CASRRGDPMSDTQYF
TRBD2	.	TRBV11-2	TRBJ2-2	TGTGCCAGCCGCACGACATCCGGCACTAGCGGGGGGCCTAGCGGGGAGCTGTTTTTT	CASRTTSGTSGGPSGELFF
.	.	TRBV5-6	TRBJ1-2	TGTGCCAGCAGCTTGCGGTTCACAGGGACTTACTATGGCTACACCTTC	CASSLRFTGTYYGYTF
TRBD1	.	TRBV5-1	TRBJ1-2	TGCGCCAGCAGTTTTGGGACAGGGGGCTACTATGGCTACACCTTC	CASSFGTGGYYGYTF
.	.	TRBV19	TRBJ2-1	TGTGCCAGTAGTATAGACGGGGGAGGGGGGAGAAAAGGGCAGTTCTTC	CASSIDGGGGRKGQFF
.	.	TRBV27	TRBJ1-1	TGTGCCAGCAGCGGACAGTCGAACACTGAAGCTTTCTTT	CASSGQSNTEAFF
TRBD1	.	TRBV29-1	TRBJ1-2	TGCAGCGCCCAGGGACAGGGGGTCGATGGCTACACCTTC	CSAQGQGVDGYTF
TRBD1	.	TRBV10-2	TRBJ1-1	TGCGCCAGCAGCCGAGGACAGGGAGGGTTACGAGCTTTCTTT	CASSRGQGGLRAFF
.	.	TRBV7-2	TRBJ1-1	TGTGCCAGCAGCCCTCGGACGGGGAACACTGAAGCTTTCTTT	CASSPRTGNTEAFF
.	.	TRBV3-1/TRBV3-2	TRBJ1-2	TGTGCCAGCAGCCAATTCTCAGGGTCGTATGGCTACACCTTC	CASSQFSGSYGYTF
.	.	TRBV3-1/TRBV3-2	TRBJ1-3	TGTGCCAGCAGCCAAGATCGGGGGGCTCGGGCTGGAAACACCATATATTTT	CASSQDRGARAGNTIYF
.	few	TRBV12-3/TRBV12-4	TRBJ1-5	TGTGCCAGCAAGATAACAGGGAATCAGCCCCAGCATTTT	CASKITGNQPQHF
.	.	TRBV12-3/TRBV12-4	TRBJ1-2	TGTGCCAGCAGGGCCTATGGCTACACCTTC	CASRAYGYTF
TRBD2	.	TRBV7-2	TRBJ2-1	TGTGCCAGCAGCTTCGGGGCGGGGGGCAACAAGGGAATCGACAATGAGCAGTTCTTC	CASSFGAGGNKGIDNEQFF
.	once	TRBV7-2	TRBJ2-5	TGTGCCAGCAGCTCCCCGGGGGAGGAAGAGACCCAGTACTTC	CASSSPGEEETQYF
.	once	TRBV6-5	TRBJ1-5	TGTGCCAGCAGGGCCGGGGGGGTTAGCAATCAGCCCCAGCATTTT	CASRAGGVSNQPQHF
.	.	TRBV19	TRBJ2-7	TGTGCCAGTAGCTCGGCCAGGGGAGGCTACGAGCAGTACTTC	CASSSARGGYEQYF
TRBD2	.	TRBV6-2/TRBV6-3	TRBJ2-7	TGTGCCAGCAGTCCCGGGGGGGAGCAGTACTTC	CASSPGGEQYF
.	.	TRBV6-2/TRBV6-3	TRBJ2-2	TGTGCCAGCAGTTACCGCGGACCCACCGGGGAGCTGTTTTTT	CASSYRGPTGELFF
.	.	TRBV10-3	TRBJ1-4	TGTGCCATCAGTGAGTACCAGGACAGCCGTAATGAAAAACTGTTTTTT	CAISEYQDSRNEKLFF
.	.	TRBV28	TRBJ1-2	TGTGCCAGCAGTTTCGCGGCTGGCTACACCTTC	CASSFAAGYTF
.	.	TRBV5-6	TRBJ1-1	TGTGCCAGCAGCCTGTTAGTGGACGGACCGAACACTGAAGCTTTCTTT	CASSLLVDGPNTEAFF
.	.	TRBV24-1	TRBJ1-2	TGTGCCACCAGTGGCGAGGATTATAACTATGGCTACACCTTC	CATSGEDYNYGYTF
TRBD1	.	TRBV12-5	TRBJ1-3	TGTGCTAGTGGGGATAACAGGGGGAGCTCTGGAAACACCATATATTTT	CASGDNRGSSGNTIYF
TRBD1	.	TRBV5-1	TRBJ1-2	TGCGCCAGCAGCTCCGGACAGGGCCGAGGCTATGGCTACACCTTC	CASSSGQGRGYGYTF
.	.	TRBV9	TRBJ1-6	TGTGCCAGCAGCGTAGGGGAAGCTTATAATTCACCCCTCCACTTT	CASSVGEAYNSPLHF
.	.	TRBV5-6	TRBJ1-1	TGTGCCAGCAGCAAGGAATATGAAGCTTTCTTT	CASSKEYEAFF
.	.	TRBV4-1	TRBJ2-7	TGCGCCAGCAGCCAAGATCCCGGGACCCTCTACGAGCAGTACTTC	CASSQDPGTLYEQYF
.	.	TRBV19	TRBJ1-2	TGTGCCAGTAGTGCACCGGGGGCCCCAGATGGCTACACCTTC	CASSAPGAPDGYTF
.	.	TRBV11-2	TRBJ2-3	TGTGCCAGCAGCTTAGGGATAACAGATACGCAGTATTTT	CASSLGITDTQYF
.	.	TRBV7-3	TRBJ2-1	TGTGCCAGCAGCCCTGGACTCTTAAATGAGCAGTTCTTC	CASSPGLLNEQFF
.	.	TRBV10-1	TRBJ2-1	TGCGCCAGCAGTGAGGGAAGCTCCGCTGAGCAGTTCTTC	CASSEGSSAEQFF
TRBD2	many	TRBV4-3	TRBJ2-6	TGCGCCAGCAGCCAAGATGGGGAGGGGAGGACTGGGGCCAACGTCCTGACTTTC	CASSQDGEGRTGANVLTF
.	.	TRBV7-3	TRBJ2-7	TGTGCCAGCAGCTTACGTACAGTCTACGAGCAGTACTTC	CASSLRTVYEQYF
TRBD1	.	TRBV3-1/TRBV3-2	TRBJ1-5	TGTGCCAGCAGCCAAGGACAGGGCGGGAATCAGCCCCAGCATTTT	CASSQGQGGNQPQHF
.	once	TRBV9	TRBJ1-2	TGTGCCAGCAGCGGCGGGGGGCCCAACTATGGCTACACCTTC	CASSGGGPNYGYTF
.	.	TRBV7-9	TRBJ1-5	TGTGCCAGCAGCCCCGGGGAGCGGCCCCAGCATTTT	CASSPGERPQHF
.	once	TRBV9	TRBJ2-5	TGTGCCAGCAGCGTAGCGGCCAGGACTCGAGAGACCCAGTACTTC	CASSVAARTRETQYF
.	.	TRBV3-1/TRBV3-2	TRBJ2-1	TGTGCCAGCAGCCAAGATCATCTTACGAATGAGCAGTTCTTC	CASSQDHLTNEQFF
.	.	TRBV12-3/TRBV12-4	TRBJ2-5	TGTGCCAGCAGTCGGGACCTGGGGACCCAGTACTTC	CASSRDLGTQYF
.	.	TRBV6-2/TRBV6-3	TRBJ2-7	TGTGCCAGCAGCCGCGCTCTTCAACCTACCCGGATTGAGCAGTACTTC	CASSRALQPTRIEQYF
.	.	TRBV3-1/TRBV3-2	TRBJ2-7	TGTGCCAGCAGCCAGCGCGTGACTGCCTACGAGCAGTACTTC	CASSQRVTAYEQYF
.	.	TRBV19	TRBJ2-1	TGTGCCAGTAGTCCTAGGGTTTCCGGGGAGCAGTTCTTC	CASSPRVSGEQFF
TRBD1	.	TRBV4-3	TRBJ1-4	TGCGCCAGCAGCCAAGATCCCCGACAGGGGGTAGGTGAAAAACTGTTTTTT	CASSQDPRQGVGEKLFF
.	.	TRBV5-1	TRBJ1-4	TGCGCCAGCAGCTTGGCGGTTAATGAAAAACTGTTTTTT	CASSLAVNEKLFF
TRBD2	.	TRBV4-1	TRBJ2-5	TGCGCCAGCAGCCTAGGTCTAGGAGCGGGGGAAGAGACCCAGTACTTC	CASSLGLGAGEETQYF
.	.	TRBV5-6	TRBJ2-2	TGTGCCAGCAGCGAGATGTACAGGGACACCGGGGAGCTGTTTTTT	CASSEMYRDTGELFF
.	.	TRBV2	TRBJ1-1	TGTGCCAGCGGCACTGAAGCTTTCTTT	CASGTEAFF
.	.	TRBV12-3/TRBV12-4	TRBJ1-5	TGTGCCAGCAGTTTAGGCTATCAGCCCCAGCATTTT	CASSLGYQPQHF
.	once	TRBV7-2	TRBJ1-6	TGTGCCAGCAGCTTACGGGGGACATCCTATAATTCACCCCTCCACTTT	CASSLRGTSYNSPLHF
TRBD1	.	TRBV9	TRBJ1-1	TGTGCCAGCAGCGTAACGACAGGGGGCACTGAAGCTTTCTTT	CASSVTTGGTEAFF
.	.	TRBV9	TRBJ2-3	TGTGCCAGCAGCGTAGGCGGCGTGCGGGGACGCACAGATACGCAGTATTTT	CASSVGGVRGRTDTQYF
.	.	TRBV29-1	TRBJ2-1	TGCAGCGTTGAAGGAGCGGCAGGCGACGCGCTCGGAGCCTACAATGAGCAGTTCTTC	CSVEGAAGDALGAYNEQFF
.	.	TRBV19	TRBJ1-3	TGTGCCAGTAGACAAGTACCGGGTGACACCATATATTTT	CASRQVPGDTIYF
TRBD1	.	TRBV28	TRBJ1-1	TGTGCCAGCAGAGTGACCGGGACAGCGAACACTGAAGCTTTCTTT	CASRVTGTANTEAFF